This T cell receptor (beta chain) came from a study of OX40 agonist ivuxolimab in advanced cancers. Generated by immunoSEQ multiplex PCR, the TCRdb table keeps only in-frame clones and is missing some. This sample carries about 66,000 clones, roughly 90% of them seen once, and the ten largest clones take roughly 2%. As concerns this clone: The junction shows a germline mismatch at one end, possibly a read error.

Germline CDR1 and CDR2: SGHTA and FQGNSA. This CDR3 comprises 10 residues. This TCR came from an adult with an advanced solid tumor such as melanoma, head and neck, liver or kidney cancer. The sample here was CD4+ or CD8+ T cells sorted from blood, taken in a trial of the OX40 agonist ivuxolimab. The chain recombines TRBV7-2 with TRBJ2-7; D uncertain. The CDR3 DNA is TGTGCCAGCAGCTTAAACGAGCTGTACTTC. Protein: CASSLNELYF.